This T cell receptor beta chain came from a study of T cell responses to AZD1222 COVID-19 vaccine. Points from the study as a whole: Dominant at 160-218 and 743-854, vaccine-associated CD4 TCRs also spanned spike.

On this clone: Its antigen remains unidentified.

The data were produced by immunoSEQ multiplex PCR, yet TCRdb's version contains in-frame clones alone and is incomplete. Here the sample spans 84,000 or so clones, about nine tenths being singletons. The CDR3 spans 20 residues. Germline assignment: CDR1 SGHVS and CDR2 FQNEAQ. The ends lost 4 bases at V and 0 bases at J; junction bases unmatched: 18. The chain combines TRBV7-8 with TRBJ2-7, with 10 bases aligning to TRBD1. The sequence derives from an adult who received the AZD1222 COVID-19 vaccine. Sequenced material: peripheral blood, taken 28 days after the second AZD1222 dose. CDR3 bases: TGTGCCAGCAGCTCAAAGGCCGGGACAGGGGACCTCTGGAGCTCCTACGAGCAGTACTTC. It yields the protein CASSSKAGTGDLWSSYEQYF.